These 25 T cell receptor beta chains share one sample of origin, sequenced in a study of cytomegalovirus exposure and HLA in healthy donors (dated by TCRdb to the late 2010s). Receptor libraries were prepared by the immunoSEQ multiplex PCR assay. The multiplex PCR relied on a mix of 60 forward primers for TCR Vbeta segments and 13 reverse primers for TCR Jbeta segments. Sourced from immuneACCESS, this table was stored by TCRdb with only in-frame sequences that have V and J called. A share of the clones is absent; for the studies checked, an unresolved V gene accounts for under half, and the remainder has no known explanation. Recorded for this sample are around 90,000 clones; 79% of them occurred a single time. About 3.5% of the sample is taken by the ten largest. The sample consisted of PBMCs. The receptors shown here come from a male donor in good health and CMV-seropositive.

CDR3 DNA: TGTGCCAGTAGATTACGGGCTAGCGGGGGGGACGCGAACACCGGGGAGCTGTTTTTT. It specifies CASRLRASGGDANTGELFF. The chain uses TRBV19 and TRBJ2-2, with 12 bases aligning to TRBD2. The length of the CDR3 is 19 residues. Unmatched junction bases numbered 11, after V lost 6 bases and J lost 0 bases. Germline values: CDR1 LNHDA, CDR2 SQIVND (reference sequence). Full variable domain (missing parts from reference TRBV19 and TRBJ2-2): DGGITQSPKYLFRKEGQNVTLSCEQNLNHDAMYWYRQDPGQGLRLIYYSQIVNDFQKGDIAEGYSVSREKKESFPLTVTSAQKNPTAFYLCASRLRASGGDANTGELFFGEGSRLTVL.

This clone has only a few counts. The CDR3 nucleotides read TGTGCCAGCAGCGGACAGCAGAACACTGAAGCTTTCTTT. Its protein is CASSGQQNTEAFF. The chain has TRBV6-5 and TRBJ1-1, with D maybe TRBD1 (6 bases). CDR1 is MNHEY and CDR2 is SVGAGI in the germline V gene. The CDR3 is made up of 13 amino acids. V lost 6 bases and J lost 1, with 9 bases in between.

This clone appeared once. The gene calls are TRBV27 and TRBJ1-6; no clear D. This CDR3 is built from 14 residues. Germline values: CDR1 MNHEY, CDR2 SMNVEV (reference sequence). Trimming stripped 5 bases from V and 9 bases from J, with 14 bases between. The CDR3 coding sequence is TGTGCCAGCAGTCCGCAGGTATCCCCTTCACCCCTCCACTTT. Translating gives CASSPQVSPSPLHF.

The rearrangement uses TRBV2 and TRBJ2-7; TRBD1 is a possible D gene (6 bases). Per germline, CDR1 SNHLY and CDR2 FYNNEI. The CDR3 totals 14 residues. Trimming removed 3 bases at V and 3 bases at J, with 12 bases between. CDR3 residues: CASSEGDIIYEQYF. The CDR3 DNA is TGTGCCAGCAGTGAGGGGGACATAATCTACGAGCAGTACTTC.

This clone has a handful of counts. This rearrangement joins TRBV25-1 to TRBJ1-1, with D possibly matching TRBD1 (5 bases). The V gene's germline CDR1 is MGHDK and CDR2 SYGVNS. The CDR3 is made up of 14 amino acids. Trimming cost V 3 bases and J 1 base, with 9 bases left between them. The CDR3 loop is CASSEQGSNTEAFF. The DNA of the CDR3 is TGTGCCAGCAGTGAGCAGGGTTCGAACACTGAAGCTTTCTTT.

This clone appeared once. Sequence at one end of the junction differs from germline and may be a read error. The CDR3 DNA reads TGTGCCAGCAGCTTGCGGACAGGGAACTCTGAAGCTTTCTTT. Its translation is CASSLRTGNSEAFF. The chain combines TRBV5-5 with TRBJ1-1; 8 positions agree with TRBD1. Germline CDR1 SGHKS, CDR2 YYEKEE (reference sequence). The CDR3 contains 14 residues.

This clone came up a few times. The V gene is TRBV6-1, the J gene TRBJ2-7; TRBD2 aligns across 10 bases. V trimming: 3 bases; J trimming: 1 base; junction bases outside the gene matches: 15. The germline gives CDR1 MNHNS, CDR2 SASEGT. This CDR3 contains 19 residues. The CDR3 protein is CASSDFGLAGVVASYEQYF. CDR3 nucleotide sequence: TGTGCCAGCAGTGATTTCGGGCTAGCGGGGGTTGTGGCGTCCTACGAGCAGTACTTC.

This clone is a singleton in its sample. The V and J genes are TRBV2 and TRBJ2-5, with 9 bases aligning to TRBD1. V lost 7 bases, J lost 3 bases, and 3 bases stayed unmatched. Germline CDR1 is SNHLY and CDR2 is FYNNEI. The CDR3 has 13 amino acids. As DNA, the CDR3 is TGTGCCAGCAAAAGGGACAGGGAAGAGACCCAGTACTTC. This codes for CASKRDREETQYF.

The V and J genes are TRBV5-4 and TRBJ1-6; D ambiguous. Germline CDR1 is SGHNT and CDR2 is YYREEE (reference sequence). This CDR3 is 14 amino acids long. Trimming removed 4 bases from V and 1 base from J, with 6 bases in between. For the CDR3, the DNA is TGTGCCAGCAGCAGAGAGTCCTATAATTCACCCCTCCACTTT. Translation: CASSRESYNSPLHF. Drawing the rest from reference TRBV5-4 and TRBJ1-6, the complete variable domain is ETGVTQSPTHLIKTRGQQVTLRCSSQSGHNTVSWYQQALGQGPQFIFQYYREEENGRGNFPPRFSGLQFPNYSSELNVNALELDDSALYLCASSRESYNSPLHFGNGTRLTVT.

The V call is TRBV10-3, the J call TRBJ1-1; perhaps TRBD1 as D (6 bases). Per the germline V gene, CDR1 is ENHRY and CDR2 is SYGVKD. The ends were cut back, 6 bases at V and 3 bases at J, with 14 bases in the middle. The CDR3 length is 14 residues. For the CDR3, the DNA is TGTGCCATCAGGGGCACAGGGAGGGACACTGAAGCTTTCTTT. It specifies CAIRGTGRDTEAFF.

J is TRBJ2-2 and V is TRBV5-8, with TRBD1 matching 9 bases. From germline, CDR1 is SGHTS and CDR2 YDEGEE. The CDR3 loop spans 15 amino acids. V was pared by 0 bases and J by 4 bases, with 1 base of the junction left unmatched. The CDR3 sequence: CASSLAGQGTGELFF. For the CDR3, the DNA is TGTGCCAGCAGCTTGGCGGGACAGGGCACCGGGGAGCTGTTTTTT.

The V gene is TRBV9, the J gene TRBJ2-1, with 9 bases identical to TRBD1. V gave up 0 bases and J gave up 8 bases; unmatched junction bases: 18. CDR3 length equals 19 residues. The germline V gene has CDR1 SGDLS and CDR2 YYNGEE. CDR3 coding DNA: TGTGCCAGCAGCGTAGACAGGGACAGGGCACTCGCGGGGCGGTATGAGCAGTTCTTC. Translated: CASSVDRDRALAGRYEQFF.

J is TRBJ2-5 and V is TRBV25-1; 8 bases align to TRBD2. Judging by the DNA end, TRBJ2-7 fits better; the J call may be wrong. The CDR3 sequence is 15 residues long. Germline assignment: CDR1 MGHDK and CDR2 SYGVNS. Here the CDR3 reads CASSESGGPNYEQYF. CDR3 DNA: TGTGCCAGCAGTGAAAGCGGGGGTCCAAACTACGAGCAGTACTTC.

The rearrangement links TRBV6-6 to TRBJ1-6; 7 bases fit TRBD1. V was pared by 4 bases and J by 7 bases, with 4 bases of the junction left unmatched. This CDR3 has 14 amino acids. Germline V gene data show CDR1 as MNHNY and CDR2 as SVGAGI (reference sequence). CDR3 sequence reads: CASSSGTENSPLHF. The CDR3 coding sequence is TGTGCCAGCAGTTCCGGGACAGAGAATTCACCCCTCCACTTT.

The CDR3 sequence: CASTFSIRGPFQPQHF. As DNA, the CDR3 is TGTGCCAGTACGTTCTCGATCAGGGGGCCGTTTCAGCCCCAGCATTTT. The V and J genes are TRBV19 and TRBJ1-5; 8 bases map to TRBD1. J was trimmed by 6 bases and V by 7 bases; bases with no gene match: 14. CDR3 length: 16 amino acids. CDR1 and CDR2 from the germline V gene are LNHDA and SQIVND (reference sequence).

This clone was observed once. V gene TRBV7-6 combines with J gene TRBJ2-7, with 11 bases aligning to TRBD2. The CDR3 runs to 16 residues. The V gene's germline CDR1 is SGHVS and CDR2 FNYEAQ. J lost 0 bases, V lost 5 bases, and 6 bases had no gene match. The CDR3 here is CASSLSSGGPSYEQYF. The CDR3 nucleotides read TGTGCCAGCAGCCTGTCTAGCGGGGGGCCCTCCTACGAGCAGTACTTC.

The CDR3: CASSSWTGRDQPQHF. In DNA, the CDR3 is TGTGCCAGCAGCTCCTGGACAGGGAGGGATCAGCCCCAGCATTTT. The chain has TRBV5-6 and TRBJ1-5; TRBD1 matches 8 bases. CDR3 size: 15 residues. Germline V lookup: CDR1 SGHDT, CDR2 YYEEEE. The trim removed 3 bases at V and 5 bases at J, leaving 7 bases unmatched.

The genes are TRBV14 and TRBJ1-1; D is uncertain. The V end lost 5 bases, the J end lost 1 base, and 8 bases lay between the germline ends. In germline, CDR1 is SGHDN, CDR2 FVKESK. The CDR3 has 13 amino acids. For the CDR3, the DNA is TGTGCCAGCAGCGCCCACAAGAACACTGAAGCTTTCTTT. It specifies CASSAHKNTEAFF.

The chain uses TRBV7-2 and TRBJ1-1; D gene unclear. Trimming left V 6 bases short and J 2 bases short, with 13 bases between. Germline V gives CDR1 SGHTA, CDR2 FQGNSA. There are 14 residues in the CDR3. The CDR3 is CASRPTRENTEAFF. The CDR3 bases are TGTGCCAGCAGGCCTACTCGGGAAAACACTGAAGCTTTCTTT.

The rearrangement joins TRBV2 to TRBJ1-1; 12 nucleotides match TRBD1. Germline V gene data show CDR1 as SNHLY and CDR2 as FYNNEI. The CDR3 extends over 14 amino acids. V lost 6 bases, J lost 8 bases, and 7 bases stayed unmatched. CDR3 coding DNA: TGTGCCAGCAGACCGGGACAGGGGGCCTTGGAAGCTTTCTTT. Its protein product is CASRPGQGALEAFF. Drawing the rest from reference TRBV2 and TRBJ1-1, the complete variable domain is EPEVTQTPSHQVTQMGQEVILRCVPISNHLYFYWYRQILGQKVEFLVSFYNNEISEKSEIFDDQFSVERPDGSNFTLKIRSTKLEDSAMYFCASRPGQGALEAFFGQGTRLTVV.

The chain combines TRBV2 with TRBJ2-1; the D gene is possibly TRBD1 (5 bases). The CDR3 spans 15 residues. Per germline, CDR1 SNHLY and CDR2 FYNNEI. Deletions cut 7 bases from V and 2 bases from J, with 15 bases between. CDR3 loop: CASISQGSPYNEQFF. CDR3 sequence (DNA): TGTGCCAGCATCTCCCAGGGTTCCCCCTACAATGAGCAGTTCTTC.

CDR3 coding DNA: TGCGCCAGCACCCCTGGCGGGAACTATGGCTACACCTTC. The encoded protein is CASTPGGNYGYTF. The V call is TRBV5-1, the J call TRBJ1-2; no clear D. V dropped 6 bases and J dropped 2 bases, with 11 bases sitting between them. The CDR3 consists of 13 residues. Germline V lookup: CDR1 SGHRS, CDR2 YFSETQ.

This rearrangement joins TRBV7-2 to TRBJ1-6, with D tentatively TRBD1 (6 bases). This CDR3 region has 16 residues. Looked up from germline, CDR1 is SGHTA and CDR2 is FQGNSA. The V and J ends lost 5 bases and 4 bases respectively, with 15 bases between them. CDR3 residues: CASSPGGGPYNSPLHF. The CDR3, as DNA: TGTGCCAGCAGCCCCGGGGGGGGGCCATATAATTCACCCCTCCACTTT.

The rearrangement links TRBV5-6 to TRBJ2-5; D might be TRBD1 (5 bases). Germline-derived CDR1 and CDR2 are SGHDT and YYEEEE. V lost 1 base and J lost 5, with 18 bases in between. This CDR3 comprises 16 residues. This CDR3 is CASSLIGQGDGETQYF. CDR3 sequence (DNA): TGTGCCAGCAGCTTGATAGGGCAGGGCGACGGCGAGACCCAGTACTTC.

The V gene is TRBV6-5, the J gene TRBJ2-7; 8 bases are a match to TRBD1. CDR1 is MNHEY and CDR2 is SVGAGI in the germline V gene. The CDR3 is 14 residues long. Trimming at V came to 4 bases and at J to 3 bases, leaving 5 bases not matched to a gene. CDR3 sequence reads: CASSSGTGVYEQYF. CDR3 DNA: TGTGCCAGCAGTTCCGGGACAGGAGTCTACGAGCAGTACTTC.